There are many counts of the clone carrying this T cell receptor beta chain. The record originates from a study of blood T cells in healthy people across ages. The use of a sample-barcoded 5' primer and a J-beta primer mix characterized a second PCR of about 7 to 12 cycles. Per sample, CDR3-containing paired-end reads numbered at least 2.5 million. TCRdb re-called the 5' RACE reads with MiXCR, one entry per CDR3 protein. The sample has about 1.6 million distinct CDR3 sequences; around 36% are singletons. The receptor was isolated from a woman younger than 45 in good health. Input material: blood.

CDR3 sequence (DNA): TGCAGCGTTGTATGGGGAATCGGTGAAAAACTGTTTTTT. Translating gives CSVVWGIGEKLFF. J is TRBJ1-4 and V is TRBV29-1; D remains unclear. Germline V gene data show CDR1 as SQVTM and CDR2 as ANQGSEA. With 4 bases removed from V and 7 bases from J, the gap between germline ends came to 13 bases. CDR3 length equals 13 residues.